The rows below give T cell receptor beta chains drawn from one sample of a study of shared clonotypes between healthy human individuals. Method: immunoSEQ multiplex PCR; TCRdb's copy keeps in-frame clones and lacks some. The table records 2 million to 2.5 million clones, roughly 95% of them present only once. Input material: naive CD4+ T cells sorted from blood. Source of these receptors: a man aged 18 to 30 in good health. Each CDR3 is given with its conserved first and last residue. Each record gives: J gene, V gene, clone size, CDR3 length, D gene, CDR3 protein, CDR3 DNA. D genes are given only for firm matches. Clone size is shown for a subset of rows, as once, few, many or a class of expanded clone.

TRBJ2-4	TRBV30	NA	12	NA	CAWSGGENIQYF	TGTGCCTGGAGTGGTGGGGAAAACATTCAGTACTTC
TRBJ2-2	TRBV4-1	NA	17	TRBD2	CASSYPGGRRDTGELFF	TGCGCCAGCAGCTACCCGGGGGGGCGCCGGGACACCGGGGAGCTGTTTTTT
TRBJ1-2	TRBV2	NA	16	NA	CASSELGQGPYKGYTF	TGTGCCAGCAGTGAATTGGGGCAGGGCCCTTATAAGGGCTACACCTTC
TRBJ1-3	TRBV5-6	NA	15	NA	CASSRRRTSGNTIYF	TGTGCCAGCAGCAGACGACGGACCTCTGGAAACACCATATATTTT
TRBJ1-4	TRBV2	NA	14	TRBD1	CASRGTGRSEKLFF	TGTGCCAGCAGGGGGACAGGGAGAAGTGAAAAACTGTTTTTT
TRBJ2-7	TRBV6-1	once	13	NA	CASSDTGPYEQYF	TGTGCCAGCAGTGATACAGGGCCCTACGAGCAGTACTTC
TRBJ2-2	TRBV11-2	NA	15	TRBD1	CASSLGQVNTGELFF	TGTGCCAGCAGCCTGGGACAGGTCAACACCGGGGAGCTGTTTTTT
TRBJ1-2	TRBV4-1	NA	15	TRBD1	CASSQVGTGGLSYTF	TGCGCCAGCAGCCAAGTTGGGACAGGAGGTCTAAGCTACACCTTC
TRBJ2-2	TRBV7-9	few	15	NA	CASSPGTPNTGELFF	TGTGCCAGCAGCCCCGGGACACCGAACACCGGGGAGCTGTTTTTT
TRBJ1-5	TRBV19	NA	14	NA	CASNFGPSNQPQHF	TGTGCCAGTAACTTCGGGCCGAGCAATCAGCCCCAGCATTTT
TRBJ1-2	TRBV30	NA	13	NA	CAWSVDDNYGYTF	TGTGCCTGGAGTGTAGACGACAACTATGGCTACACCTTC
TRBJ2-5	TRBV27	once	15	NA	CASSPGAGRTGTQYF	TGTGCCAGCAGCCCTGGGGCAGGTCGAACCGGGACCCAGTACTTC
TRBJ1-1	TRBV2	NA	14	NA	CASSEWYRNTEAFF	TGTGCCAGCAGTGAGTGGTACAGGAACACTGAAGCTTTCTTT
TRBJ1-1	TRBV7-9	NA	18	NA	CASSLGVGAGFMNTEAFF	TGTGCCAGCAGCTTGGGTGTAGGGGCAGGGTTCATGAACACTGAAGCTTTCTTT
TRBJ2-7	TRBV5-1	NA	16	NA	CASSLGGGALGYEQYF	TGCGCCAGCAGCTTGGGTGGAGGGGCGCTGGGCTACGAGCAGTACTTC
TRBJ1-2	TRBV6-5	NA	11	NA	CASSYGDGYTF	TGTGCCAGCAGTTACGGGGATGGCTACACCTTC
TRBJ1-2	TRBV5-4	NA	14	NA	CASSLGQGDYGYTF	TGTGCCAGCAGCTTGGGCCAGGGTGACTATGGCTACACCTTC
TRBJ1-2	TRBV10-3	NA	14	TRBD1	CAISGGQDNYGYTF	TGTGCCATCAGTGGGGGACAGGACAACTATGGCTACACCTTC
TRBJ2-5	TRBV30	NA	13	TRBD2	CAWTRLAGETQYF	TGTGCCTGGACGCGACTAGCAGGGGAGACCCAGTACTTC
TRBJ2-5	TRBV2	NA	16	NA	CASTEPRWGIKETQYF	TGTGCCAGCACTGAACCCCGGTGGGGAATAAAAGAGACCCAGTACTTC
TRBJ1-6	TRBV9	once	15	NA	CASSATGRENSPLHF	TGTGCCAGCAGCGCTACCGGACGGGAAAATTCACCCCTCCACTTT
TRBJ1-5	TRBV7-9	once	14	NA	CASSSEGINQPQHF	TGTGCCAGCAGCTCCGAGGGGATTAATCAGCCCCAGCATTTT
TRBJ1-2	TRBV19	NA	14	NA	CASSIDLRNYGYTF	TGTGCCAGTAGTATAGATCTAAGGAACTATGGCTACACCTTC
TRBJ2-3	TRBV11-3	once	15	TRBD1	CASSLGQGAEDTQYF	TGTGCCAGCAGCTTAGGGCAGGGGGCTGAGGATACGCAGTATTTT
TRBJ2-2	TRBV11-2	NA	17	TRBD2	CASSLVAGTSATGELFF	TGTGCCAGCAGCTTAGTGGCCGGGACTAGCGCCACCGGGGAGCTGTTTTTT
TRBJ2-5	TRBV4-1	NA	17	TRBD2	CASSQVSSGSIQETQYF	TGCGCCAGCAGCCAAGTCTCTAGCGGGAGTATTCAAGAGACCCAGTACTTC
TRBJ2-5	TRBV5-4	NA	14	NA	CASSLGADQETQYF	TGTGCCAGCAGCTTGGGGGCAGACCAAGAGACCCAGTACTTC
TRBJ2-1	TRBV2	once	13	NA	CASSISPVTEQFF	TGTGCCAGCAGTATAAGCCCGGTGACTGAGCAGTTCTTC
TRBJ2-2	TRBV10-1	NA	12	NA	CASSERGGELFF	TGCGCCAGCAGTGAGCGTGGGGGGGAGCTGTTTTTT
TRBJ2-5	TRBV7-9	NA	13	NA	CASSLGSGETQYF	TGTGCCAGCAGCTTGGGTAGCGGAGAGACCCAGTACTTC
TRBJ2-5	TRBV18	NA	12	NA	CASSRWGETQYF	TGTGCCAGCTCACGATGGGGAGAGACCCAGTACTTC